This T cell receptor (beta chain) was recovered during a study of T-cell reconstitution after alpha-beta-depleted transplantation in children. Study results and limitations: It was reported that alpha-beta T cells came from several hundred expanded graft clones (about two months after transplant). After transplant, high TCRbeta diversity at day 60 in some patients arose from surviving recipient T cells and thymic progenitors. Hyperexpanded clones declined; after one year, newly produced T cells mostly supplied diversity.

This clonotype showed up just a few times. Its cognate antigen is unknown. The germline V and J ends were trimmed by 5 bases and 7 bases, with 14 bases remaining between them. CDR3 length: 13 residues. CDR1 SEHNR and CDR2 FQNEAQ come from the germline V gene (reference sequence). As it was prepared, the TCRbeta library received unique molecular identifiers. One entry per CDR3 protein, called by TCRdb with MiXCR from the PCR reads. Here the sample spans 500,000 to 650,000 distinct CDR3 sequences, about an eighth being singletons. This chain links TRBV7-9 with TRBJ1-2; D is possibly TRBD1 (6 bases). The specimen comprised PBMCs, mostly from graft donor cells, sampled 360 days after TCRalphabeta/CD19-depleted stem cell transplant. The source of this sequence is a male patient aged 10-17 years who had a stem cell transplant for acute myeloid leukemia, so the T cells may come from the graft donor. The CDR3 coding sequence is TGTGCCAGCAGCCTACAGGGAAACCCTGGCTACACCTTC. Encoded protein: CASSLQGNPGYTF.